These 2 T cell receptor beta chains were sequenced from one sample in a study of OX40 agonist ivuxolimab in advanced cancers. TCRdb's table, derived via immunoSEQ multiplex PCR, lists solely in-frame clones and lacks some. The data hold around 81,000 clones, with 88% observed a single time. The sequencing used CD4+ or CD8+ T cells sorted from blood, collected in a trial of the OX40 agonist ivuxolimab. The source of these receptors is an adult with an advanced solid tumor such as melanoma, head and neck, liver or kidney cancer.

This clone was seen a few times. The chain links TRBV9 to TRBJ2-1; 9 bases match TRBD2. The junction had 7 bases not matched to a gene; V was cut back by 4 bases and J by 8 bases. Germline-derived CDR1 and CDR2 are SGDLS and YYNGEE. The CDR3 extends over 14 amino acids. The CDR3 region has the DNA TGTGCCAGCAGCATTAGCGGGAGAATACATGAGCAGTTCTTC. Protein sequence: CASSISGRIHEQFF.

The gene calls are TRBV5-1 and TRBJ2-1; 8 positions match TRBD2. Germline lookup yields CDR1 SGHRS and CDR2 YFSETQ. CDR3 length: 16 residues. With V trimmed by 2 bases and J by 3 bases, 7 bases remained unmatched. Written as DNA, the CDR3 is TGCGCCAGCAGCTTAAAAACTAGCGGAGACTACAATGAGCAGTTCTTC. Amino acids: CASSLKTSGDYNEQFF.